This TCR beta chain was sequenced during a study of shared T cell receptors in the human thymus. Profiling relied on immunoSEQ multiplex PCR, and the TCRdb table lists in-frame clones only, not all of them. This sample has almost 550,000 clones, with 78% found just once. V was pared by 2 bases and J by 4 bases, with 8 bases of the junction left unmatched. The CDR3 covers 15 residues. The germline CDR1 and CDR2 sequences are PRHDT and FYEKMQ (reference sequence). A further study also used this sample, focusing on human thymus T cells. According to that study: Resected material from corrective heart surgery provided the thymus tissue analysed.

Sequenced sample: thymocytes. The sequence came from a boy under two years old with a congenital heart defect. The chain joins TRBV13 to TRBJ2-7; 7 bases map to TRBD2. The CDR3 nucleotides are TGTGCCAGCAGCTTATTCGGAGCGGGAAGATACGAGCAGTACTTC. It codes for CASSLFGAGRYEQYF.